This entry features one T cell receptor beta chain sequence. No antigen is known for it. It was autoimmune disease history or systemic immunosuppression that excluded patients. The timepoints at which blood was sampled were baseline, cycle 4 day 1, and cycle 7 day 1. This sample stems from a study of OX40 agonist ivuxolimab in advanced cancers. In the study overall: From 23 to 79 years was the age range, with a mean of around 57 years, and roughly 83% were male.

Study observations and caveats: Dosing at 0.1 to 3.0 mg/kg was accompanied by clonal expansion of CD4+ and CD8+ blood T cells by week 6.

The CDR3 has 13 amino acids. V lost 4 bases and J lost 5; bases outside the gene matches: 4. Germline values: CDR1 MGHRA, CDR2 YSYEKL. Libraries were prepared by immunoSEQ multiplex PCR; TCRdb keeps only in-frame clonotypes and omits some of them. The sample consists of 75,000 to 95,000 clones, around 89% of them appearing once. The source is an adult with an advanced solid tumor such as melanoma, head and neck, liver or kidney cancer. The specimen comprised CD4+ or CD8+ T cells sorted from blood, sampled in a trial of the OX40 agonist ivuxolimab. The V call is TRBV4-1, the J call TRBJ2-5, with 7 bases fitting TRBD2. As DNA, the CDR3 is TGCGCCAGCAGCCTCGGACTAGTTGAGACCCAGTACTTC. It encodes CASSLGLVETQYF.